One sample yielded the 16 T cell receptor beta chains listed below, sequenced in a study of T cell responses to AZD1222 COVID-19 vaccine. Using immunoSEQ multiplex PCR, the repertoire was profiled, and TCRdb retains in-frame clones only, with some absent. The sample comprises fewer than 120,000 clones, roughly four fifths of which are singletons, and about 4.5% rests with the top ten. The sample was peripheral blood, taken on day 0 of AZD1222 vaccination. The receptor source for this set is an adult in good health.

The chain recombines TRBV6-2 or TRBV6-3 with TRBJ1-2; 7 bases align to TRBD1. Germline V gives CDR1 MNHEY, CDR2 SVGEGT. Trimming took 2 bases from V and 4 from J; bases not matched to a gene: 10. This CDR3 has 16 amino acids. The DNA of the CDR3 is TGTGCCAGCAGTTACGGGGGGACAGAAAAAGTCTATGGCTACACCTTC. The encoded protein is CASSYGGTEKVYGYTF.

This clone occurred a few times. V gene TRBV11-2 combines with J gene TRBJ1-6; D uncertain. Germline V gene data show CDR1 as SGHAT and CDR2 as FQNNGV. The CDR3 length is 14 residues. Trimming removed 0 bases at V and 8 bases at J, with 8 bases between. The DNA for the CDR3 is TGTGCCAGCAGCTTAGAGGTGGGTCATTCACCCCTCCACTTT. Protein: CASSLEVGHSPLHF. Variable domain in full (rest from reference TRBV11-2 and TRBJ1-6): EAGVAQSPRYKIIEKRQSVAFWCNPISGHATLYWYQQILGQGPKLLIQFQNNGVVDDSQLPKDRFSAERLKGVDSTLKIQPAKLEDSAVYLCASSLEVGHSPLHFGNGTRLTVT.

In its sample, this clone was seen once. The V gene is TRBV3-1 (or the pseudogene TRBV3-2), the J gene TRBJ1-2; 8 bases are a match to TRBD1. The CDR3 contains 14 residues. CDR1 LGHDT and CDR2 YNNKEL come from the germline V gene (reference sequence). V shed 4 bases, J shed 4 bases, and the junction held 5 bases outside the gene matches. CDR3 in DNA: TGTGCCAGCAGCCCTGACAGGGGACGCTATGGCTACACCTTC. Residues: CASSPDRGRYGYTF.

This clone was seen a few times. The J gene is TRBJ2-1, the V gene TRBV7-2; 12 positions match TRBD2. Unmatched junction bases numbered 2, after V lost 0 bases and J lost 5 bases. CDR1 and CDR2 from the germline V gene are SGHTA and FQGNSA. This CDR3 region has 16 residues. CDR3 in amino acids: CASSLATSGRNNEQFF. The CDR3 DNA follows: TGTGCCAGCAGCTTAGCCACTAGCGGGAGGAACAATGAGCAGTTCTTC. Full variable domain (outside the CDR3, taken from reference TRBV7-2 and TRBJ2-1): GAGVSQSPSNKVTEKGKDVELRCDPISGHTALYWYRQSLGQGLEFLIYFQGNSAPDKSGLPSDRFSAERTGGSVSTLTIQRTQQEDSAVYLCASSLATSGRNNEQFFGPGTRLTVL.

CDR3 DNA sequence: TGTGCCAGCAGCTCCCGGAAGGGGGACTATGGCTACACCTTC. Amino acids: CASSSRKGDYGYTF. This chain uses TRBV7-8 with TRBJ1-2; tentative D call: TRBD1 (6 bases). The V gene's germline CDR1 is SGHVS and CDR2 FQNEAQ. Trimming removed 4 bases from V and 3 bases from J, with 12 bases in between. There are 14 residues in the CDR3.

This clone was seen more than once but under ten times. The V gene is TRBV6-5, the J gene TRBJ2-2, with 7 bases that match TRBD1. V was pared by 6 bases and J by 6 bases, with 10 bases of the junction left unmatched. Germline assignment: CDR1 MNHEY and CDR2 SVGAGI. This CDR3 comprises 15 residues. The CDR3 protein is CASSSRQGIAGELFF. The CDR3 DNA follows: TGTGCCAGCAGCTCAAGACAGGGCATAGCCGGGGAGCTGTTTTTT.

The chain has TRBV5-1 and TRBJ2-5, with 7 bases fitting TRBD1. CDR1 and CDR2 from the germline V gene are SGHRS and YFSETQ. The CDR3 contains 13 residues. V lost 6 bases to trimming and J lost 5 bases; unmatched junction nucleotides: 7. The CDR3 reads CASNIGDSETQYF. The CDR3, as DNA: TGCGCCAGCAATATCGGGGACAGCGAGACCCAGTACTTC.

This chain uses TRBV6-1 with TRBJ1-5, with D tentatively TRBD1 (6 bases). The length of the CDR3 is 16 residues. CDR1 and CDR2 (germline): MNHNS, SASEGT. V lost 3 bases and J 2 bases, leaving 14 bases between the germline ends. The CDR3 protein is CASSDPGTPRNQPQHF. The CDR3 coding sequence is TGTGCCAGCAGTGATCCAGGGACACCCCGCAATCAGCCCCAGCATTTT.

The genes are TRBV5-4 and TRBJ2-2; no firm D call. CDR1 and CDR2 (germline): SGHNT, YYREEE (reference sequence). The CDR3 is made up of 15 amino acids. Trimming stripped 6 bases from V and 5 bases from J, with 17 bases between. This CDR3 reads CASTSAAVWTGELFF. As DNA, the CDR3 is TGTGCCAGCACCAGCGCGGCTGTTTGGACCGGGGAGCTGTTTTTT.

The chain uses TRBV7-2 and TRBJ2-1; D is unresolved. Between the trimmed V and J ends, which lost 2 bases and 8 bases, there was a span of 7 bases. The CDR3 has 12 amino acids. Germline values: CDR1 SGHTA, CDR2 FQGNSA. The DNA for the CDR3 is TGTGCCAGCAGCTTAAAGGGTGATGAGCAGTTCTTC. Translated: CASSLKGDEQFF.

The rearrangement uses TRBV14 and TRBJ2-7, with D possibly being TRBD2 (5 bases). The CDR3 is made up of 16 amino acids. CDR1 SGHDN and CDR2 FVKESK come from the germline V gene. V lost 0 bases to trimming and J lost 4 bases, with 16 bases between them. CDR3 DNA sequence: TGTGCCAGCAGCCAAGAATTAGGACTGACTACATACGAGCAGTACTTC. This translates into CASSQELGLTTYEQYF.

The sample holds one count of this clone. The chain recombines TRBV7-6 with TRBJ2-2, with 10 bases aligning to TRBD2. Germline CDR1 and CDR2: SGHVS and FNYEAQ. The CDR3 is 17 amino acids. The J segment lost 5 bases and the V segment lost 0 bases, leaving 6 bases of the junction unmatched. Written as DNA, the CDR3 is TGTGCCAGCAGCTTAGCGCCGGCTAGCGGGAGAACCGGGGAGCTGTTTTTT. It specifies CASSLAPASGRTGELFF. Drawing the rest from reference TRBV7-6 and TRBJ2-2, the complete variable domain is GAGVSQSPRYKVTKRGQDVALRCDPISGHVSLYWYRQALGQGPEFLTYFNYEAQQDKSGLPNDRFSAERPEGSISTLTIQRTEQRDSAMYRCASSLAPASGRTGELFFGEGSRLTVL.

CDR3 sequence: CASRIGQTSDEQYF. Written as DNA, the CDR3 is TGTGCCAGCCGGATAGGACAGACTTCTGACGAGCAGTACTTC. The gene calls are TRBV19 and TRBJ2-7; TRBD1 is a possible D gene (6 bases). Trimming took 9 bases from V and 5 from J, leaving 20 bases between them. The CDR3 length is 14 residues. CDR1 is LNHDA, CDR2 SQIVND, per germline (reference sequence).

CDR3 protein: CASSPQRLPLSSYNEQFF. The DNA of the CDR3 is TGTGCCAGCAGCCCCCAGCGGCTACCATTAAGCTCCTACAATGAGCAGTTCTTC. The chain couples TRBV7-9 to TRBJ2-1; a weak D match, TRBD2 (5 bases). This CDR3 has 18 residues. Germline loops: CDR1 SEHNR, CDR2 FQNEAQ (reference sequence). V lost 5 bases, J lost 0 bases, and 20 bases lay in between.

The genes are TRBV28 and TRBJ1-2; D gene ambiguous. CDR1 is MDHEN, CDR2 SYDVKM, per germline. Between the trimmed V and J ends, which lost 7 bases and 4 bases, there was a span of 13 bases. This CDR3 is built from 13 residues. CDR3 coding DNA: TGTGCCAGCACCCTCGGGCAAAGCTATGGCTACACCTTC. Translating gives CASTLGQSYGYTF.

CDR3 protein: CASRTTGTLYEQYF. Written as DNA, the CDR3 is TGTGCCAGCAGAACCACCGGGACACTCTACGAGCAGTACTTC. V gene TRBV6-5 combines with J gene TRBJ2-7; a weak D match, TRBD1 (6 bases). V shed 6 bases and J shed 3 bases, with 15 bases lying between them. The CDR3 consists of 14 residues. CDR1 and CDR2 from the germline V gene are MNHEY and SVGAGI.